This TCR beta chain was identified in a study of blood T cell repertoires in COVID-19. Turning to the study itself: Sites in the United States, Italy and Spain provided acute and convalescent COVID-19 samples. PBMCs, B-cell-depleted T cells, or T cells were the source of the cDNA or gDNA that made up the material.

Germline lookup yields CDR1 LNHDA and CDR2 SQIVND (reference sequence). The CDR3 loop spans 14 amino acids. The trim removed 5 bases at V and 1 base at J, leaving 4 bases unmatched. Authors' methods: Amplification with reference gene primers provided the estimates of nucleated cell counts. Clones were read by immunoSEQ multiplex PCR, and TCRdb kept only the in-frame ones, dropping some. Clone size and V and J calls were adopted from that table, with D and trimming inferred from the DNA. The table records about 220,000 clones, 82% of them present only once. The sequence was collected from a woman older than 75 with acute or convalescent COVID-19. The rearrangement links TRBV19 to TRBJ1-1; 7 bases line up with TRBD1. The sequenced material came from peripheral blood. CDR3 protein: CASSSWTGNTEAFF. CDR3 DNA: TGTGCCAGTAGTTCCTGGACAGGGAACACTGAAGCTTTCTTT.